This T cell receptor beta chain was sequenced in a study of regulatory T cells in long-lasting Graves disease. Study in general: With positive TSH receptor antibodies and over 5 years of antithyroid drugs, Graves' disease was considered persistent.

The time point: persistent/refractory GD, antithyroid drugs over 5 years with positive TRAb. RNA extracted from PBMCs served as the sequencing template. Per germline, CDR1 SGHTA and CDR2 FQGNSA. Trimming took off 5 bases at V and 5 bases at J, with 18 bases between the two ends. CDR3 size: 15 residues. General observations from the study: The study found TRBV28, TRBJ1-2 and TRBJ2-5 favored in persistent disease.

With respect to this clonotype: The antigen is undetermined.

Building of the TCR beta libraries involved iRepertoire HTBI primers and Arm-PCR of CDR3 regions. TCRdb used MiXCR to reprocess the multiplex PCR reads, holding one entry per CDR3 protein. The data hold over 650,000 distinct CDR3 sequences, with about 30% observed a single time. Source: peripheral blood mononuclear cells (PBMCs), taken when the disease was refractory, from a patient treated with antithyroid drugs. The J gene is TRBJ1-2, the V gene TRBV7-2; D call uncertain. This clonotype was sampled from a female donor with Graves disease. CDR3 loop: CASSPSLHLPYGYTF. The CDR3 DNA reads TGTGCCAGCAGCCCCTCACTGCATCTACCGTATGGCTACACCTTC.